Detailed here is one TCR beta chain. The antigen remains undetermined. For the second PCR, which ran for 7 to 11 cycles, a sample-barcoded 5' primer and a J-beta primer mix were used. CDR3-containing paired-end reads numbering at least 2.5 million came from each sample. MiXCR, applied by TCRdb to the 5' RACE reads, yields one record per CDR3 protein. Seen here are roughly 500,000 distinct CDR3 sequences, 25% to 30% observed once, and the top ten hold approximately 18%. Drawing of peripheral blood yielded roughly 9.8 milliliters from each donor. Germline CDR1 SGHTA, CDR2 FQGNSA. The V end lost 1 base, the J end lost 3 bases, and 10 bases lay between the germline ends. This CDR3 region has 15 residues. These data belong to a study of blood T cells in healthy people across ages. Study-level findings and limits: Significant beta diversity loss was already apparent by age approximately 40, declining roughly linearly. A strong correlation was seen between TCR beta diversity and naive T cell percentage.

The sequencing sample was made of blood. This TCR was sampled from a woman in her 70s in good health. V is TRBV7-2 and J is TRBJ2-1; the D is unclear. The chain's CDR3 is CASSLVLGFYNEQFF. DNA of the CDR3: TGTGCCAGCAGCTTAGTACTGGGTTTCTACAATGAGCAGTTCTTC.